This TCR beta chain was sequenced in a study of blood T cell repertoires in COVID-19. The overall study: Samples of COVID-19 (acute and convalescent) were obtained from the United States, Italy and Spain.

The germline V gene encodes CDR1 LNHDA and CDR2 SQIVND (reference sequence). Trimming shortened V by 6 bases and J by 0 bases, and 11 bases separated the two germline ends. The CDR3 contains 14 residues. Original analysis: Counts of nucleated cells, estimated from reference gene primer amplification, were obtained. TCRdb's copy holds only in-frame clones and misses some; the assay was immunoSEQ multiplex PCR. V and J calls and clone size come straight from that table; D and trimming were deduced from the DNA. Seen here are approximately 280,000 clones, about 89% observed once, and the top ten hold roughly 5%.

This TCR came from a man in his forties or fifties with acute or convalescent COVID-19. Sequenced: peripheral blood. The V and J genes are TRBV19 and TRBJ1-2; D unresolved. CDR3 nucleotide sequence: TGTGCCAGTAGCGCCTGGTCGGCTAACTATGGCTACACCTTC. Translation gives CASSAWSANYGYTF.